This T cell receptor beta chain was recovered during a study of OX40 agonist ivuxolimab in advanced cancers. Study information: Males comprised around 78% of the group, whose mean age was about 62 years (range about 20 to 79). Previous treatment with anti-PD-1, anti-PD-L1 or anti-CTLA-4 therapy was allowed; approximately 40% had received some. Study results and limitations: CD4+ and CD8+ T cells in blood underwent clonal expansion by week 6 at 0.1 to 3.0 mg/kg.

Systemic immunosuppression or autoimmune disease history was grounds to exclude patients. Assay: immunoSEQ multiplex PCR; the TCRdb copy retains only in-frame clones and omits some. There are about 120,000 clones in the sample; over 75% occur only once, and around 0.57% lies in the top ten. V was trimmed by 4 bases and J by 0 bases, leaving 7 bases between them. The CDR3 has 13 residues. Germline assignment: CDR1 LNHDA and CDR2 SQIVND (reference sequence). About this clone: Its antigen is currently unknown.

This clonotype originated in an adult with an advanced solid tumor such as melanoma, head and neck, liver or kidney cancer. V usage is TRBV19 and J usage is TRBJ2-7; no reliable D call. The input for sequencing was CD4+ or CD8+ T cells sorted from blood, taken in a trial of the OX40 agonist ivuxolimab. CDR3 DNA: TGTGCCAGTAGTAATTCGGCCTCCTACGAGCAGTACTTC. Its translation: CASSNSASYEQYF.